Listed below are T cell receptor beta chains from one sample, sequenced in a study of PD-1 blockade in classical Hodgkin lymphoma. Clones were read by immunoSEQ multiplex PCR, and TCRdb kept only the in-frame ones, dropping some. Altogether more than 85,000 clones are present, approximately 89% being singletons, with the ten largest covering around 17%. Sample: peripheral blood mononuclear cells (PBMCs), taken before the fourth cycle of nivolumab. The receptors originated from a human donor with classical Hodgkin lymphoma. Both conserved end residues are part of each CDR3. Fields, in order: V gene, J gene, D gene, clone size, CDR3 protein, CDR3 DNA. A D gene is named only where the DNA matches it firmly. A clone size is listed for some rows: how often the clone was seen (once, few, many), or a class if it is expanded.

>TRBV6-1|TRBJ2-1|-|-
CASSDRDLANEQFF
TGTGCCAGCAGTGACCGGGACTTAGCCAATGAGCAGTTCTTC
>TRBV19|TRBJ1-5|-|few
CASSISRGSNQPQHF
TGTGCCAGTAGTATTAGTAGGGGGAGCAATCAGCCCCAGCATTTT
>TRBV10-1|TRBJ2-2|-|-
CASGPTGSLGTGELFF
TGCGCCAGCGGACCTACAGGGTCCCTGGGCACCGGGGAGCTGTTTTTT
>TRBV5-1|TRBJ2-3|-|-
CASSRPGTFTDTQYF
TGCGCCAGCAGCCGTCCCGGGACCTTCACAGATACGCAGTATTTT
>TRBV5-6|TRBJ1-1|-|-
CASSFGTPNGAFF
TGTGCCAGCAGCTTCGGGACCCCCAATGGTGCTTTCTTT
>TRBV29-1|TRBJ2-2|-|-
CSVVWANTGELFF
TGCAGCGTTGTCTGGGCGAACACCGGGGAGCTGTTTTTT
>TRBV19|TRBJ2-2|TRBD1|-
CASSILAQGGDTGELFF
TGTGCCAGTAGTATTTTAGCACAGGGGGGAGACACCGGGGAGCTGTTTTTT
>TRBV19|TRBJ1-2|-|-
CASSIGGVLGGYTF
TGTGCCAGTAGTATCGGAGGGGTTTTAGGTGGCTACACCTTC
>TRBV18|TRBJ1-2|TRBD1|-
CASSPDRAGGYTF
TGTGCCAGCTCTCCCGACAGGGCTGGTGGCTACACCTTC
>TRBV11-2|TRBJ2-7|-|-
CASSSRAYEQYF
TGTGCCAGCAGCTCTCGCGCCTACGAGCAGTACTTC
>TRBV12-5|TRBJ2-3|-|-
CASGLAGTDTQYF
TGTGCTAGTGGTTTAGCAGGCACAGATACGCAGTATTTT
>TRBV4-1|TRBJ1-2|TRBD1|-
CASSQGQTGLDYGYTF
TGCGCCAGCAGCCAGGGCCAGACAGGGTTGGACTATGGCTACACCTTC
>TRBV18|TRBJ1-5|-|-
CASSQGNSNQPQHF
TGTGCCAGCAGCCAGGGGAATAGCAATCAGCCCCAGCATTTT
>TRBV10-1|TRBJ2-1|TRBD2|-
CASSEGLAGRNEQFF
TGCGCCAGCAGTGAAGGGCTAGCGGGACGAAATGAGCAGTTCTTC
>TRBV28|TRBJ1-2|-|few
CASSLQGIDGYTF
TGTGCCAGCAGTCTTCAGGGTATCGATGGCTACACCTTC
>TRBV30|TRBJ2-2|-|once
CAWSASRLTGELFF
TGTGCCTGGAGTGCTTCCCGACTAACCGGGGAGCTGTTTTTT
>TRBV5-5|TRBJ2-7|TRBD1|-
CASSGQDRGFHEQYF
TGTGCCAGCAGCGGTCAGGACAGGGGATTCCACGAGCAGTACTTC
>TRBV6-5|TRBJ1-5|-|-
CASSYSIGGRNQPQHF
TGTGCCAGCAGTTACTCGATAGGGGGGCGCAATCAGCCCCAGCATTTT
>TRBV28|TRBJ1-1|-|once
CASSLRGGHTEAFF
TGTGCCAGCAGTTTACGGGGAGGGCACACTGAAGCTTTCTTT
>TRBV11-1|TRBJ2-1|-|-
CASSPRGAEQFF
TGTGCCAGCAGCCCTAGGGGAGCTGAGCAGTTCTTC
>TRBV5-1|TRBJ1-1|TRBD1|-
CASSLVTGVGNTEAFF
TGCGCCAGCAGCTTGGTGACAGGGGTAGGGAACACTGAAGCTTTCTTT
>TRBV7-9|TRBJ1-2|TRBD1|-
CASSPEVGTDTYGYTF
TGTGCCAGCAGCCCAGAGGTGGGGACAGATACCTATGGCTACACCTTC
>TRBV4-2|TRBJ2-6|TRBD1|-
CASDPGQPSTAGANVLTF
TGTGCCAGCGATCCGGGACAGCCGTCTACCGCTGGGGCCAACGTCCTGACTTTC
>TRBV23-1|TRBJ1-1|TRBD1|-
CASTRQGALQWAEAFF
TGCGCCAGCACCAGACAGGGGGCCCTCCAGTGGGCTGAAGCTTTCTTT
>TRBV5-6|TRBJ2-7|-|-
CASSLLGDEQYF
TGTGCCAGCAGCTTGTTGGGCGACGAGCAGTACTTC
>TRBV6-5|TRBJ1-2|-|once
CASSSGVYGYTF
TGTGCCAGCAGTTCAGGGGTATATGGCTACACCTTC
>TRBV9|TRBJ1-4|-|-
CASSADDPSINEKLFF
TGTGCCAGCAGCGCCGATGACCCCAGCATTAATGAAAAACTGTTTTTT
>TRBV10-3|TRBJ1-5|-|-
CAISEFGGSNQPQHF
TGTGCCATCAGTGAGTTTGGGGGTAGCAATCAGCCCCAGCATTTT
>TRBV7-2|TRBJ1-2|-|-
CASSWEGIAGYTF
TGTGCCAGCAGCTGGGAGGGGATAGCTGGCTACACCTTC
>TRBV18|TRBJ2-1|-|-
CASSPRQSGGEDEQFF
TGTGCCAGCTCACCCCGACAGTCCGGAGGTGAAGATGAGCAGTTCTTC
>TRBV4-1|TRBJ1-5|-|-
CASSPGGGNQPQHF
TGCGCCAGCAGTCCAGGAGGGGGCAATCAGCCCCAGCATTTT
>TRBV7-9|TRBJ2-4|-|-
CASSAGGSNIQYF
TGTGCCAGCAGCGCTGGGGGGTCGAACATTCAGTACTTC
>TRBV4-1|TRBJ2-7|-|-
CASSNGRDYEQYF
TGCGCCAGCAGTAACGGGCGGGACTACGAGCAGTACTTC
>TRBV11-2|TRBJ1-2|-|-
CASSLDRTPTNYGYTF
TGTGCCAGCAGCCTAGACAGGACACCCACTAACTATGGCTACACCTTC
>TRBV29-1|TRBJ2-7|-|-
CSVVSPPTYEQYF
TGCAGCGTTGTTAGCCCCCCGACCTACGAGCAGTACTTC
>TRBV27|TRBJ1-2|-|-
CATSSRGVAYGYTF
TGTGCCACCTCGAGCCGGGGGGTGGCCTATGGCTACACCTTC
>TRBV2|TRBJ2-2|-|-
CASSGLETGELFF
TGTGCCAGCAGTGGTCTGGAGACCGGGGAGCTGTTTTTT
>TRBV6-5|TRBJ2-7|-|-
CASSDSYEQYF
TGTGCCAGCAGTGACAGCTACGAGCAGTACTTC
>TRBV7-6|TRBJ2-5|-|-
CASSSRTVGTQYF
TGTGCCAGCAGCTCCCGGACAGTTGGGACCCAGTACTTC
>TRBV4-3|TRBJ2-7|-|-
CASSQDRASYEQYF
TGCGCCAGCAGCCAAGACAGGGCCTCCTACGAGCAGTACTTC
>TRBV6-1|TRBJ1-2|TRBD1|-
CASRTGRGQYGYTF
TGTGCCAGCAGGACCGGAAGGGGGCAATATGGCTACACCTTC
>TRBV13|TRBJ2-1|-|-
CASSSHPLPGPSTNEQFF
TGTGCCAGCAGCTCCCACCCGTTGCCGGGACCGTCTACTAATGAGCAGTTCTTC
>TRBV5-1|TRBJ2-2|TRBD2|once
CASSFGAGGYTGELFF
TGCGCCAGCAGCTTCGGCGCGGGAGGGTACACCGGGGAGCTGTTTTTT
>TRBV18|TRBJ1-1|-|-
CASSPERVWNTEAFF
TGTGCCAGCTCACCCGAGAGGGTTTGGAACACTGAAGCTTTCTTT
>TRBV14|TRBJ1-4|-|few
CASSQKTATNEKLFF
TGTGCCAGCAGCCAAAAGACTGCAACTAATGAAAAACTGTTTTTT
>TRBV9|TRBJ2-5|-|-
CASSPQQSWRETQYF
TGTGCCAGCAGCCCCCAACAGAGCTGGAGGGAGACCCAGTACTTC
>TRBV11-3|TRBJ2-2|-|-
CASSFTVPGELFF
TGTGCCAGCAGCTTTACAGTTCCCGGGGAGCTGTTTTTT
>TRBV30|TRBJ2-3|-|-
CAWSGFSGGRRSTDTQYF
TGTGCCTGGAGTGGTTTTAGCGGAGGCCGAAGAAGCACAGATACGCAGTATTTT
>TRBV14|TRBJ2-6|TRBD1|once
CASSQALRDRFPGANVLTF
TGTGCCAGCAGCCAAGCTCTCCGGGACAGGTTCCCTGGGGCCAACGTCCTGACTTTC
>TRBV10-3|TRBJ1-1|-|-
CAISEAGEGPNIEAFF
TGTGCCATCAGTGAGGCTGGTGAGGGGCCAAATATTGAAGCTTTCTTT
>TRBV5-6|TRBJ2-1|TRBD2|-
CASSLGLGDEQFF
TGTGCCAGCAGCCTGGGACTAGGCGATGAGCAGTTCTTC
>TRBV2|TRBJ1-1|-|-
CASRDGNMNTEAFF
TGTGCCAGCAGGGACGGTAATATGAACACTGAAGCTTTCTTT
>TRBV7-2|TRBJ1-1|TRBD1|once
CASSVDRGLTEAFF
TGTGCCAGCAGTGTAGACAGGGGGCTCACTGAAGCTTTCTTT
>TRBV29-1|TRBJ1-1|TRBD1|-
CSVVEGGGRAFF
TGCAGCGTTGTAGAAGGGGGCGGAAGAGCTTTCTTT
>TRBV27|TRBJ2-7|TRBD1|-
CASSLITGTGLYEQYF
TGTGCCAGCAGTTTAATCACCGGGACAGGGCTCTACGAGCAGTACTTC
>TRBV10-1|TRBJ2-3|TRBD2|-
CASSQREASTDTQYF
TGCGCCAGCAGTCAGCGGGAGGCTAGCACAGATACGCAGTATTTT
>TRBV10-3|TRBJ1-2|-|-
CAISGGLMRRTDIYGYTF
TGTGCCATCAGTGGGGGCTTAATGAGGAGAACAGACATCTATGGCTACACCTTC
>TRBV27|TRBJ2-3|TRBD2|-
CASSTPRTSGIPDTQYF
TGTGCCAGCAGTACACCAAGGACTAGCGGGATCCCAGATACGCAGTATTTT
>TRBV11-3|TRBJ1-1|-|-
CASSEGRGNTEAFF
TGTGCCAGCAGCGAAGGGCGGGGAAACACTGAAGCTTTCTTT